The next 2 T cell receptor beta chains were all read from a single sample in a study of blood T cell repertoires in COVID-19. Clones were read by immunoSEQ multiplex PCR, and TCRdb kept only the in-frame ones, dropping some. The sample includes 150,000 to 200,000 clones, roughly four fifths of them seen just once. Sequencing was performed on peripheral blood. These receptors all come from a human donor in a cohort sampled during active COVID-19.

The genes are TRBV9 and TRBJ1-2, with D possibly being TRBD1 (5 bases). The length of the CDR3 is 13 residues. The germline CDR1 and CDR2 sequences are SGDLS and YYNGEE. Trimming took off 3 bases at V and 8 bases at J, with 14 bases between the two ends. CDR3 in amino acids: CASSATGSLGYTF. CDR3 DNA sequence: TGTGCCAGCAGCGCCACAGGCTCTCTAGGCTACACCTTC.

The rearrangement joins TRBV7-9 to TRBJ2-1; the D gene is possibly TRBD2 (6 bases). V lost 8 bases to trimming and J lost 8 bases, with 19 bases between them. Per the germline V gene, CDR1 is SEHNR and CDR2 is FQNEAQ (reference sequence). The CDR3 length is 14 residues. The CDR3 nucleotides are TGTGCCAGCCCGGGGGACGGGGTGCTCGATGAGCAGTTCTTC. It translates to CASPGDGVLDEQFF.